This T cell receptor (beta chain) was recovered during a study of chemoradiotherapy in HPV16-positive cancers. The germline V and J ends were trimmed by 2 bases and 5 bases, with 12 bases remaining between them. This CDR3 comprises 15 residues. CDR1 and CDR2 (germline): MNHNS, SASEGT. Data came from immunoSEQ multiplex PCR; TCRdb stores just in-frame clones and leaves some out. The sample has over a thousand clones, around nine tenths seen once. The source is a human donor with HPV-associated anogenital cancer. The sequences come from tumor tissue, collected from a patient who underwent chemoradiotherapy. The chain couples TRBV6-1 to TRBJ2-2, with a weak D call TRBD2 (5 bases). The CDR3 DNA follows: TGTGCCAGCAGTGAACTAACGACGGGGACCGGGGAGCTGTTTTTT. Its translation is CASSELTTGTGELFF.